Below, 6 T cell receptor beta chains from the same sample are listed, as sequenced in a study of shared clonotypes between healthy human individuals. The assay was immunoSEQ multiplex PCR, and TCRdb's table has in-frame clones only and misses some. The sample lists approximately 2,000,000 clones; around 92% were seen once. The material sequenced was naive CD4+ T cells from PBMCs. The subset: CD45RA+ positively selected. These receptors came from a young man in good health. Some clones in this sample may be carry-over from other donors' samples.

V is TRBV7-2 and J is TRBJ2-3; 9 bases agree with TRBD2. The V segment lost 2 bases and the J segment 6 bases; nucleotides outside the gene matches: 18. The CDR3 extends over 19 amino acids. Germline V gives CDR1 SGHTA, CDR2 FQGNSA. CDR3 residues: CASSLLGLGLAGSGDTQYF. DNA for the CDR3: TGTGCCAGCAGCTTATTGGGTTTGGGTCTAGCGGGATCGGGGGATACGCAGTATTTT.

The V call is TRBV28, the J call TRBJ1-1; TRBD1 matches at 8 bases. This CDR3 has 15 amino acids. Germline V gene sequence: CDR1 MDHEN, CDR2 SYDVKM. V dropped 6 bases and J dropped 4; count of bases not matched to a gene: 10. CDR3 residues: CASRRRITGGTEAFF. In DNA form, the CDR3 reads TGTGCCAGCAGACGTCGTATAACAGGGGGCACTGAAGCTTTCTTT. The variable domain in full, with the rest retrieved from reference TRBV28 and TRBJ1-1, is DVKVTQSSRYLVKRTGEKVFLECVQDMDHENMFWYRQDPGLGLRLIYFSYDVKMKEKGDIPEGYSVSREKKERFSLILESASTNQTSMYLCASRRRITGGTEAFFGQGTRLTVV.

The V and J genes are TRBV5-1 and TRBJ1-3; D is unresolved. Germline CDR1 SGHRS, CDR2 YFSETQ. The CDR3 spans 16 residues. The V end was cut by 4 bases, the J end by 2 bases, with 16 bases between. The CDR3 coding sequence is TGCGCCAGCAGCCCCAATCCGTCGGGGACTGGAAACACCATATATTTT. It is translated as CASSPNPSGTGNTIYF.

The chain combines TRBV11-2 with TRBJ2-7; 13 bases fit TRBD2. The V gene's germline CDR1 is SGHAT and CDR2 FQNNGV. V was pared by 5 bases and J by 3 bases, with 4 bases of the junction left unmatched. This CDR3 is built from 15 residues. For the CDR3, the DNA is TGTGCCAGCAGCCCCGGGACTAGCGGGATCTACGAGCAGTACTTC. Translation gives CASSPGTSGIYEQYF.

The rearrangement links TRBV5-1 to TRBJ2-3; 7 bases map to TRBD1. V shed 3 bases and J 3 bases; nucleotides not matched to a gene: 13. Germline V lookup: CDR1 SGHRS, CDR2 YFSETQ. This CDR3 contains 17 residues. In nucleotides, the CDR3 is TGCGCCAGCAGCTCAACCCCAGGGGGTGCGGTTACAGATACGCAGTATTTT. This codes for CASSSTPGGAVTDTQYF.

V gene TRBV7-9 combines with J gene TRBJ2-2; 9 bases agree with TRBD1. J gave up 1 base and V 5 bases, and 2 bases lay outside the gene matches. The CDR3 has 15 residues. Germline CDR1 is SEHNR and CDR2 is FQNEAQ (reference sequence). CDR3 sequence reads: CASSRDRVNTGELFF. The CDR3 DNA sequence: TGTGCCAGCAGCCGGGACAGGGTGAACACCGGGGAGCTGTTTTTT. The full variable domain, completed using reference TRBV7-9 and TRBJ2-2, is DTGVSQNPRHKITKRGQNVTFRCDPISEHNRLYWYRQTLGQGPEFLTYFQNEAQLEKSRLLSDRFSAERPKGSFSTLEIQRTEQGDSAMYLCASSRDRVNTGELFFGEGSRLTVL.